The sequence of this T cell receptor beta chain was determined in a study of human T cells and chemical hapten exposure. TCRdb analysed the RACE reads with MiXCR anew, one entry per CDR3 protein. The top ten clones hold 3.5% to 6% of a sample with 65,000 to 90,000 distinct CDR3 sequences, 12% to 15% of them seen once. The time point is: pre-sensitization, week 0. Specified treatment: therapeutic diphenylcyclopropenone sensitization with weekly scalp DPC. From germline, CDR1 is KGHSH and CDR2 LQKENI. The CDR3 contains 13 residues. The ends were cut back, 1 base at V and 6 bases at J, with 8 bases in the middle.

The specimen comprised whole blood, sampled in connection with sensitization to the hapten diphenylcyclopropenone (DPC). The chain carries TRBV18 and TRBJ2-3; D not resolved. The TCR originated in a woman between 50 and 59 years old with alopecia areata. Some clones in this sample may be carry-over from other donors' samples. CDR3 loop: CASSPRETDTQYF. For the CDR3, the DNA is TGTGCCAGCTCACCACGCGAGACCGATACGCAGTATTTT. Full variable domain (outside the CDR3, taken from reference TRBV18 and TRBJ2-3): NAGVMQNPRHLVRRRGQEARLRCSPMKGHSHVYWYRQLPEEGLKFMVYLQKENIIDESGMPKERFSAEFPKEGPSILRIQQVVRGDSAAYFCASSPRETDTQYFGPGTRLTVL.